This note documents a single T cell receptor beta chain sequence. This entry belongs to a study of blood T cells in healthy people across ages. The authors ran a second PCR of 7 to 11 cycles using a sample-barcoded 5' primer and a J-beta primer mix. A minimum of 3 million CDR3-containing paired-end reads was obtained for each sample. TCRdb re-analysed the 5' RACE reads in MiXCR, keeping a single row per CDR3 protein. The top ten hold around 3% of the sample, which has around 800,000 distinct CDR3 sequences, under 30% seen once. The CDR3 consists of 14 residues. The germline V gene has CDR1 DFQATT and CDR2 SNEGSKA (reference sequence). The data also belong to a second study, concerning T cells of mothers and their children. That report notes: Nine systemically healthy Caucasian donors: three mothers, six children. Evidence of persistent microchimeric T cell clones was absent.

This sequence was found in a boy between 5 and 17 years old in good health. The sample comprised blood. The chain links TRBV20-1 to TRBJ2-1; weak D call: TRBD2 (5 bases). The end of the DNA aligns better with TRBJ2-5, so the J call may be wrong. CDR3 sequence: CSARTGNAQETQYF. CDR3 coding DNA: TGCAGTGCTAGAACCGGGAACGCCCAAGAGACCCAGTACTTC.